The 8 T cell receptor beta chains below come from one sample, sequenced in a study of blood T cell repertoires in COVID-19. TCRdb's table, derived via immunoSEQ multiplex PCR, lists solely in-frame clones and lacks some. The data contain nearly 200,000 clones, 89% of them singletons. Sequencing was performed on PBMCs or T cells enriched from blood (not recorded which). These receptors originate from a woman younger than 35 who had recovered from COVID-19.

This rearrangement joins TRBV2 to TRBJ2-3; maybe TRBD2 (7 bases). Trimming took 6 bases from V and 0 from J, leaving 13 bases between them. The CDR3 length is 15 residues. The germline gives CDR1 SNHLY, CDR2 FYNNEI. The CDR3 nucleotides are TGTGCCAGCAGGGGCGGGGGCTCTAGCACAGATACGCAGTATTTT. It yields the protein CASRGGGSSTDTQYF.

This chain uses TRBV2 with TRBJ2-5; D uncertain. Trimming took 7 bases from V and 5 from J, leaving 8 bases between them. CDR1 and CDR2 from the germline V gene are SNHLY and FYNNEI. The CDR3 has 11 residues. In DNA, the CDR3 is TGTGCCAGCACTCAACGGGAGACCCAGTACTTC. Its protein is CASTQRETQYF.

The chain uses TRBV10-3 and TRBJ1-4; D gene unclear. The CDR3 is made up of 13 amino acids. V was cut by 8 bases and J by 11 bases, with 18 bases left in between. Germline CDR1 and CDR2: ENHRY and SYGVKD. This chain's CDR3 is CAIRGEGIGKLFF. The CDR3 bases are TGTGCCATCCGCGGGGAGGGAATCGGGAAACTGTTTTTT.

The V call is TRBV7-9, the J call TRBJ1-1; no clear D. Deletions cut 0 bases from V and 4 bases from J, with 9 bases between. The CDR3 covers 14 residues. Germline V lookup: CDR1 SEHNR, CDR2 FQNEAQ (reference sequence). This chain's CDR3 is CASSLARQFTEAFF. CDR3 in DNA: TGTGCCAGCAGCTTAGCGAGGCAGTTCACTGAAGCTTTCTTT.

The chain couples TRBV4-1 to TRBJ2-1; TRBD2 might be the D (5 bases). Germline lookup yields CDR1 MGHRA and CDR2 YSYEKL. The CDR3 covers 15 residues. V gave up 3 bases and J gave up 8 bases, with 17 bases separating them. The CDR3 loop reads CASSHRGSSRDEQFF. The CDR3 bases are TGCGCCAGCAGCCACCGAGGGAGTAGTCGTGATGAGCAGTTCTTC.

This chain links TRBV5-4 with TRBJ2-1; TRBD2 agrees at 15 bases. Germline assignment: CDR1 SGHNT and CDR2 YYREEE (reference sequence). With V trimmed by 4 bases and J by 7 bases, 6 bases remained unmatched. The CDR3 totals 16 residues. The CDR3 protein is CASSQGTSGGWNEQFF. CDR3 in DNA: TGTGCCAGCAGCCAGGGGACTAGCGGGGGGTGGAATGAGCAGTTCTTC.

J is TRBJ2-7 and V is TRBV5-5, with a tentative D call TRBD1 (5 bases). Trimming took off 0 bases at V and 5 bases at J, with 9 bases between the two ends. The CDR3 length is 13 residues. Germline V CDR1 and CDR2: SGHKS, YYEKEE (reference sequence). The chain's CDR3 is CASSLGQLNEQYF. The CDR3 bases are TGTGCCAGCAGCTTGGGACAGTTGAACGAGCAGTACTTC.

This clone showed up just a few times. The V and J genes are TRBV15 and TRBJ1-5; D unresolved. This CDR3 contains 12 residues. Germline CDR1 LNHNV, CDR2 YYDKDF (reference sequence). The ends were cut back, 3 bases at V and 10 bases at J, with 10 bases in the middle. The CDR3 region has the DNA TGTGCCACCAGCAGTGACGGAGTACCCCAGCATTTT. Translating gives CATSSDGVPQHF.